This record concerns one T cell receptor (beta chain) sequence. Its antigen is as yet unknown. Different DNA sequences within this sample yield the same CDR3. This specimen comes from a study of graft-versus-host responses after intestinal transplantation. This table comes from immunoSEQ multiplex PCR, and its TCRdb copy is limited to in-frame clones, with some not included. The repertoire consists of about 73,000 clones, with nearly 90% occurring once and the leading ten covering 4%. The receptor was derived from a human donor who was the organ donor for an intestinal transplant. Here the sequenced sample was unstimulated CD8+ T cells sorted from spleen or lymph node cells, taken before transplant.

The CDR3: CSVVMNTEAFF. Here the CDR3 DNA reads TGCAGCGTTGTAATGAACACTGAAGCTTTCTTT. This chain joins TRBV29-1 and TRBJ1-1; D is undetermined. Germline CDR1 SQVTM, CDR2 ANQGSEA. Trimming left V 4 bases short and J 0 bases short, with 3 bases between. This CDR3 spans 11 amino acids.